This TCR beta chain is drawn from a study of blood T cell repertoires in COVID-19 (TCRdb year 2020). Background for the entire study: Samples covering the acute and convalescent phases of COVID-19 were provided by collaborators in the United States, Italy and Spain. The material from the prospective study consisted of cDNA or gDNA derived from T cells, B-cell-depleted T cells, or PBMCs. Subjects who had been exposed to COVID-19, were actively infected with it, or had recovered from it provided the deeply sampled blood TCRbeta repertoires that made up the dataset. The repertoires were made available in a free public database intended to serve as a resource for research on the immune response to SARS-CoV-2. Samples were obtained from the ongoing ImmuneRACE study (first 160 participants) and from approximately 1,200 subjects provided by 6 global collaborators. Nearly every sample came with metadata listing a de-identified subject ID, COVID-19 status, age in years and sex. HLA class I and class II types, where available, came from metadata supplied by the sample provider rather than from assay-based typing. What the research found in general, with its limitations: The amount of clinical and demographic metadata varied by source and participant and was provided uncurated.

Measured from the cysteine to the phenylalanine, the CDR3 is 15 residues long. This entry keeps only the CDR3 DNA: 45 bases, framed from base 1. Based on the germline V gene, the CDR1 and CDR2 sequences are MGHDK and SYGVNS. For this chain, trimming is 6 bases at the V end and 2 bases at the J end, and the number of junction bases without a gene match is 7. The immunoSEQ Assay, a bias-controlled multiplex PCR, was used to amplify TCRbeta CDR3 regions from genomic DNA. In the paper's pipeline: The number of nucleated cells in each sample was estimated from the amplification of reference gene primers within the assay. Sequence reads were collapsed and filtered to measure the absolute abundance of every unique TCRbeta CDR3 rearrangement. For each sample, productive Simpson clonality was calculated by taking the square root of Simpson's diversity index across productive rearrangements. TCRdb took over this immuneACCESS table, retaining in-frame rearrangements with V and J assigned. Such tables are incomplete; in checked studies, under half of the missing clones stem from an unresolved V gene, and the remainder is unexplained. Clone size and V and J calls were adopted from that table, with D and trimming inferred from the DNA. The sample table lists 90,000 to 100,000 clones, roughly 82% of them with a count of one. The top ten constitute 15% to 20% of the sample.

Collaborating institutions collected whole blood in K2EDTA tubes following their own protocols. Collaborator samples were shipped for TCRbeta analysis as frozen whole blood, isolated PBMCs, or DNA extracted from either sample type. As for this clone: The antigen this receptor binds is unknown. It has no much larger one-base neighbor in the sample; base qualities were not kept.

The sequence was collected from a man older than 75 with acute or convalescent COVID-19. The rearranged segments are TRBV25-1 and TRBJ2-1, with 7 bases in between that match TRBD2. The sequencing sample was made of peripheral blood. The CDR3 region: CASSESGAAYNEQFF. The DNA sequence reads TGTGCCAGCAGCGAGAGCGGGGCAGCCTACAATGAGCAGTTCTTC.